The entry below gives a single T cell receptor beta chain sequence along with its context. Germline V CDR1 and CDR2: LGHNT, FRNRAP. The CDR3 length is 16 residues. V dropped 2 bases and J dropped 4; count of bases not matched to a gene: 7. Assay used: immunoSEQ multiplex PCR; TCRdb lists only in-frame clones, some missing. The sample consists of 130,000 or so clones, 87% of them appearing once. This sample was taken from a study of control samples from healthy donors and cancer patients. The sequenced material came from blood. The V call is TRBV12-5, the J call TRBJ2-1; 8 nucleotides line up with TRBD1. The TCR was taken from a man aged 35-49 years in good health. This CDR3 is CASGLTGTGTYNEQFF. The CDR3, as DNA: TGTGCTAGTGGTTTGACGGGGACAGGAACTTACAATGAGCAGTTCTTC.